One sample yielded the 28 T cell receptor beta chains listed below, sequenced in a study of T cells after yellow fever vaccination (dated by TCRdb to the late 2010s). What this sample's treatment or condition label stands for: live attenuated yellow fever vaccine strain. Receptor amplification or capture employed 5' RACE. Instrument used: Illumina HiSeq 2500. TCRdb reprocessed the public reads (quality trimming at Q25 with fastp, clone calling with MiXCR) and kept in-frame beta chains. When rows share a CDR3 protein, they turn into one entry using the most common DNA and genes. This sample comprises 450,000 to 650,000 distinct CDR3 sequences, roughly 12% of them detected only once. The biggest ten clones account for over 11% of the sample. Sequencing was performed on PBMCs, taken on the day of the yellow fever booster vaccination. The receptor source for this set is a man aged 30 to 45 who received the YFV17D yellow fever vaccine.

The rearrangement links TRBV12-3 or TRBV12-4 to TRBJ2-1; a weak D match, TRBD2 (5 bases). This CDR3 is 13 amino acids long. The germline V and J ends were trimmed by 8 bases and 6 bases, with 14 bases remaining between them. The CDR3 sequence is CASGLGLGNEQFF. The DNA of the CDR3 is TGTGCCAGCGGACTCGGGCTGGGCAATGAGCAGTTCTTC.

There are a few counts of this clonotype. The chain employs TRBV7-2 and TRBJ2-1, with D unclear. Germline CDR1 reads SGHTA; CDR2 reads FQGNSA. V lost 4 bases to trimming and J lost 6 bases, with 13 bases between them. This CDR3 contains 14 residues. The CDR3 protein is CASSSRPPSNEQFF. CDR3 in DNA: TGTGCCAGCAGCTCCCGCCCCCCTAGCAATGAGCAGTTCTTC.

This clonotype was recorded a few times. This chain connects TRBV7-2 to TRBJ2-1; 9 bases line up with TRBD2. The CDR3 has 17 residues. Trimming cost V 2 bases and J 0 bases; bases outside gene matches: 5. Per the germline V gene, CDR1 is SGHTA and CDR2 is FQGNSA. The CDR3 protein is CASSLLGGRASYNEQFF. CDR3 in DNA: TGTGCCAGCAGCTTACTGGGCGGGAGGGCCTCCTACAATGAGCAGTTCTTC.

This clonotype has a handful of counts. This chain connects TRBV5-1 to TRBJ2-7; 8 bases are shared with TRBD2. This CDR3 is built from 16 residues. The ends lost 4 bases at V and 0 bases at J; junction bases unmatched: 9. Germline V gene data show CDR1 as SGHRS and CDR2 as YFSETQ. CDR3 coding DNA: TGCGCCAGCAGCGGCCTAGCGGGCGCCCTCTCCTACGAGCAGTACTTC. Its translation is CASSGLAGALSYEQYF.

This clonotype turned up a few times. This chain connects TRBV7-8 to TRBJ2-1, with 8 nucleotides matching TRBD2. Looked up from germline, CDR1 is SGHVS and CDR2 is FQNEAQ. Trimming cost V 0 bases and J 9 bases; bases outside gene matches: 4. This CDR3 contains 14 residues. The CDR3 loop reads CASSLAQTSVEQFF. CDR3 coding DNA: TGTGCCAGCAGCTTAGCACAGACTAGCGTTGAGCAGTTCTTC.

The chain uses TRBV11-3 and TRBJ2-5; the match to TRBD1 covers 12 bases. Per the germline V gene, CDR1 is SGHNT and CDR2 is YENEEA. V lost 4 bases, J lost 5 bases, and 5 bases stayed unmatched. The CDR3 extends over 15 amino acids. The CDR3 DNA is TGTGCCAGCAGCTCGCAGGGACAGGGGGCTGAGACCCAGTACTTC. Encoded protein: CASSSQGQGAETQYF.

This chain links TRBV6-1 with TRBJ2-7, with TRBD1 as a possible D gene (5 bases). Trimming stripped 7 bases from V and 0 bases from J, with 13 bases between. The germline V gene has CDR1 MNHNS and CDR2 SASEGT. The CDR3 totals 14 residues. The CDR3 DNA sequence: TGTGCCAGCACCACAGGTGCGAACTCCTACGAGCAGTACTTC. Translation gives CASTTGANSYEQYF.

V gene TRBV5-1 combines with J gene TRBJ2-2, with D possibly matching TRBD2 (6 bases). Germline V gene data show CDR1 as SGHRS and CDR2 as YFSETQ. CDR3 length equals 16 residues. V lost 1 base and J lost 1, with 11 bases in between. The CDR3 loop is CASSLLTSRNTGELFF. For the CDR3, the DNA is TGCGCCAGCAGCTTGTTAACTAGCCGGAACACCGGGGAGCTGTTTTTT.

For the CDR3, the DNA is TGCAGTGCCGAGAATACCGGGACTAGGGCATCCTACGAGCAGTACTTC. Translated, it gives CSAENTGTRASYEQYF. The genes are TRBV20-1 and TRBJ2-7; 8 positions agree with TRBD2. The germline V gene has CDR1 DFQATT and CDR2 SNEGSKA (reference sequence). The CDR3 length is 16 residues. V trimming: 6 bases; J trimming: 1 base; junction bases outside the gene matches: 14.

This clonotype was recorded many times. The chain has TRBV15 and TRBJ2-1, with D perhaps being TRBD1 or TRBD2 (6 bases each). The V end lost 3 bases, the J end lost 6 bases, and 21 bases lay between the germline ends. CDR3 length: 17 amino acids. Germline V gives CDR1 LNHNV, CDR2 YYDKDF (reference sequence). Here the CDR3 reads CATSSLWGARSFNEQFF. The DNA of the CDR3 is TGTGCCACCAGCAGTCTCTGGGGGGCCAGGAGCTTCAATGAGCAGTTCTTC.

This clonotype showed up many times. This sequence joins TRBV27 and TRBJ2-3; 8 positions match TRBD2. The CDR3 length is 15 residues. Losses at the gene ends were 3 bases for V and 0 bases for J; bases not matched to a gene: 2. Looked up from germline, CDR1 is MNHEY and CDR2 is SMNVEV (reference sequence). CDR3 nucleotides: TGTGCCAGCAGTTTTAGCGGGATGAGCACAGATACGCAGTATTTT. Protein sequence: CASSFSGMSTDTQYF.

This chain uses TRBV9 with TRBJ2-1; possibly TRBD1 or TRBD2 for D (5 bases each). Trimming left V 0 bases short and J 0 bases short, with 10 bases between. CDR3 length: 16 residues. Germline V gives CDR1 SGDLS, CDR2 YYNGEE. CDR3 nucleotides: TGTGCCAGCAGCGTAGCCGGGACCGGCTCCTACAATGAGCAGTTCTTC. Residues: CASSVAGTGSYNEQFF.

This chain uses TRBV5-4 with TRBJ2-1, with no clear D. This CDR3 contains 13 residues. Trimming left V 5 bases short and J 8 bases short, with 14 bases between. CDR1 is SGHNT and CDR2 is YYREEE in the germline V gene (reference sequence). The CDR3 nucleotides read TGTGCCAGCAGTCCCCCCGACACCGATGAGCAGTTCTTC. Its protein product is CASSPPDTDEQFF.

This clonotype was found a few times. The CDR3 DNA sequence: TGTGCCAGCAAAAGGTCGTGGGAGCAGTTCTTC. Translation: CASKRSWEQFF. The V gene is TRBV6-2 or TRBV6-3, the J gene TRBJ2-1; no clear D. The germline V gene has CDR1 MNHEY and CDR2 SVGEGT. The ends were cut back, 7 bases at V and 10 bases at J, with 11 bases in the middle. This CDR3 region has 11 residues.

There are a few counts of this clonotype. CDR3 loop: CASSLQREHPQYF. The CDR3 DNA reads TGTGCCAGCAGCTTACAGCGGGAGCACCCCCAGTACTTC. The chain recombines TRBV7-2 with TRBJ2-5; the match to TRBD2 covers 8 bases. The germline V gene has CDR1 SGHTA and CDR2 FQGNSA. The trim removed 2 bases at V and 9 bases at J, leaving 5 bases unmatched. The length of the CDR3 is 13 residues.

The genes are TRBV5-5 and TRBJ2-2; a possible D gene is TRBD1 (6 bases). This CDR3 is built from 15 residues. CDR1 and CDR2 (germline): SGHKS, YYEKEE (reference sequence). Trimming took off 4 bases at V and 4 bases at J, with 14 bases between the two ends. Here the CDR3 DNA reads TGTGCCAGCAGCCCTTCAGGGGCGGGCACCGGGGAGCTGTTTTTT. Amino acid sequence: CASSPSGAGTGELFF.

V and J are TRBV19 and TRBJ1-3; D is uncertain. Trimming took off 6 bases at V and 3 bases at J, with 12 bases between the two ends. Germline CDR1 and CDR2: LNHDA and SQIVND (reference sequence). The CDR3 sequence is 14 residues long. The CDR3 region has the DNA TGTGCCAGTAGCCCACGGAGTGATGGAAACACCATATATTTT. It yields the protein CASSPRSDGNTIYF.

The rearrangement joins TRBV6-1 to TRBJ2-5; the D gene is possibly TRBD1 (6 bases). V shed 4 bases and J shed 5 bases, with 14 bases lying between them. Germline V gene lookup returns CDR1 MNHNS and CDR2 SASEGT. The CDR3 spans 14 residues. The CDR3 DNA reads as TGTGCCAGCAGTGTAAACAGGGTGGGCGAGACCCAGTACTTC. Translation: CASSVNRVGETQYF.

V and J are TRBV7-9 and TRBJ2-7; 7 nucleotides match TRBD2. Germline V gene lookup returns CDR1 SEHNR and CDR2 FQNEAQ (reference sequence). The length of the CDR3 is 14 residues. V shed 6 bases and J 2 bases; nucleotides not matched to a gene: 7. The CDR3 reads CASRPGGLPYEQYF. CDR3 nucleotides: TGTGCCAGCAGACCCGGGGGACTACCCTACGAGCAGTACTTC.

The chain couples TRBV11-2 to TRBJ2-2; 14 nucleotides line up with TRBD2. The CDR3 contains 21 residues. The V gene end was trimmed by 5 bases and the J gene end by 2 bases; junction bases not matched to a gene: 16. Per germline, CDR1 SGHAT and CDR2 FQNNGV. For the CDR3, the DNA is TGTGCCAGCAGCCCTCTACGAACCGGGACTAGCGGGAGAAATAACACCGGGGAGCTGTTTTTT. Amino acid sequence: CASSPLRTGTSGRNNTGELFF.

This clonotype was seen a handful of times. This rearrangement joins TRBV20-1 to TRBJ1-4, with a tentative D call TRBD1 (6 bases). Germline V gives CDR1 DFQATT, CDR2 SNEGSKA (reference sequence). There are 15 residues in the CDR3. V was clipped by 4 bases and J by 0 bases, with 12 bases between them. This chain's CDR3 is CSAKDSSSTNEKLFF. CDR3 nucleotides: TGCAGTGCTAAGGACAGCTCATCAACTAATGAAAAACTGTTTTTT.

The chain is built from TRBV29-1 and TRBJ1-3; D not certain. The CDR3 contains 12 residues. V lost 5 bases, J lost 0 bases, and 5 bases lay in between. Germline-derived CDR1 and CDR2 are SQVTM and ANQGSEA. In DNA, the CDR3 is TGCAGCGTTTGGAGCTCTGGAAACACCATATATTTT. Translation: CSVWSSGNTIYF.

This chain connects TRBV7-9 to TRBJ2-6, with a possible D match to TRBD2 (6 bases). The CDR3 is 17 residues long. V shed 3 bases and J shed 1 base, with 13 bases lying between them. The germline gives CDR1 SEHNR, CDR2 FQNEAQ (reference sequence). The CDR3 nucleotides read TGTGCCAGCAGCTTTATGGAGGGAGTATCTGGGGCCAACGTCCTGACTTTC. This encodes CASSFMEGVSGANVLTF.

Many counts were recorded for this clonotype. The chain employs TRBV6-5 and TRBJ2-4; the D is unclear. CDR3 length: 12 residues. V was trimmed by 6 bases and J by 7 bases, leaving 10 bases between them. CDR1 and CDR2 (germline): MNHEY, SVGAGI. The CDR3 coding sequence is TGTGCCAGCAGCCCCTCCGGGAACATTCAGTACTTC. This codes for CASSPSGNIQYF.

The chain recombines TRBV7-8 with TRBJ2-2, with 8 nucleotides matching TRBD2. Germline V gene sequence: CDR1 SGHVS, CDR2 FQNEAQ. The junction had 5 bases not matched to a gene; V was cut back by 5 bases and J by 3 bases. The CDR3 is 15 amino acids. CDR3 loop: CASSPSGPYTGELFF. The DNA for the CDR3 is TGTGCCAGCAGCCCTAGCGGGCCCTACACCGGGGAGCTGTTTTTT.

This clonotype was detected many times. The chain links TRBV7-8 to TRBJ1-6; no definite D call. The V end was cut by 5 bases, the J end by 0 bases, with 5 bases between. The CDR3 sequence is 14 residues long. Looked up from germline, CDR1 is SGHVS and CDR2 is FQNEAQ. CDR3 in DNA: TGTGCCAGCAGCCTAAACTCCTATAATTCACCCCTCCACTTT. This codes for CASSLNSYNSPLHF.

The V call is TRBV6-1, the J call TRBJ2-1; 8 nucleotides agree with TRBD2. The germline gives CDR1 MNHNS, CDR2 SASEGT. The J segment lost 3 bases and the V segment lost 2 bases, leaving 18 bases of the junction unmatched. This CDR3 spans 20 amino acids. The CDR3 nucleotides read TGTGCCAGCAGTGAATCTGTTGGGCAGCGGGAGCTTTATAGCTACAATGAGCAGTTCTTC. Its protein product is CASSESVGQRELYSYNEQFF.

V usage is TRBV20-1 and J usage is TRBJ2-3; D is undetermined. Germline CDR1 DFQATT, CDR2 SNEGSKA (reference sequence). V lost 0 bases, J lost 2 bases, and 12 bases lay in between. The CDR3 length is 15 residues. This CDR3 reads CSARDPYRFTDTQYF. Here the CDR3 DNA reads TGCAGTGCTAGAGATCCATACAGATTCACAGATACGCAGTATTTT.